The 32 T cell receptor beta chains below come from one sample, sequenced in a study of blood T cell repertoires in COVID-19. Method: immunoSEQ multiplex PCR; TCRdb's copy keeps in-frame clones and lacks some. The table has 30,000 to 35,000 clones, around 80% seen once. Material for sequencing was peripheral blood. These receptors all come from a man older than 75 with active or convalescent COVID-19.

The genes are TRBV18 and TRBJ2-7; the match to TRBD1 covers 8 bases. Germline CDR1 and CDR2: KGHSH and LQKENI. The ends lost 0 bases at V and 3 bases at J; junction bases unmatched: 4. The CDR3 consists of 15 residues. CDR3 bases: TGTGCCAGCTCACCACCAAGAGGACAGGGCTACGAGCAGTACTTC. It yields the protein CASSPPRGQGYEQYF.

The J gene is TRBJ1-2, the V gene TRBV28, with D possibly being TRBD1 (6 bases). V gave up 6 bases and J gave up 4 bases, with 15 bases separating them. CDR1 and CDR2 from the germline V gene are MDHEN and SYDVKM. This CDR3 is built from 14 residues. The CDR3 spells CASSPDRMGYGYTF. CDR3 bases: TGTGCCAGCAGCCCCGACAGGATGGGCTATGGCTACACCTTC.

The rearrangement joins TRBV5-6 to TRBJ2-1; 11 bases are shared with TRBD2. The trim removed 0 bases at V and 3 bases at J, leaving 8 bases unmatched. The V gene's germline CDR1 is SGHDT and CDR2 YYEEEE. The CDR3 totals 18 residues. DNA of the CDR3: TGTGCCAGCAGCTTGGACTTAGCGGGAGGGCCCCGCTACAATGAGCAGTTCTTC. This codes for CASSLDLAGGPRYNEQFF.

The chain has TRBV28 and TRBJ2-3; weak D call: TRBD2 (6 bases). The CDR3 has 16 residues. V shed 4 bases and J shed 0 bases, with 14 bases lying between them. CDR1 and CDR2 (germline): MDHEN, SYDVKM. The CDR3 spells CASSSPGLFSTDTQYF. DNA of the CDR3: TGTGCCAGCAGTTCTCCGGGACTTTTTAGCACAGATACGCAGTATTTT.

V gene TRBV19 combines with J gene TRBJ2-7, with D possibly being TRBD1 (5 bases). Trimming took 5 bases from V and 6 from J, leaving 17 bases between them. CDR3 length: 14 residues. Germline V CDR1 and CDR2: LNHDA, SQIVND (reference sequence). CDR3 sequence reads: CASSLQGSQSEQYF. The DNA of the CDR3 is TGTGCCAGTAGTCTCCAGGGTTCGCAAAGCGAGCAGTACTTC.

This sequence joins TRBV27 and TRBJ2-7; 11 bases agree with TRBD1. Germline V gives CDR1 MNHEY, CDR2 SMNVEV (reference sequence). The CDR3 has 20 residues. V dropped 3 bases and J dropped 3; count of bases not matched to a gene: 19. The CDR3 DNA follows: TGTGCCAGCAGTTTTAGTTGGGTGTCTGGGGGACAGGGGGACGACTACGAGCAGTACTTC. Translated, it gives CASSFSWVSGGQGDDYEQYF.

This sequence joins TRBV24-1 and TRBJ2-2; no clear D. The germline V gene has CDR1 KGHDR and CDR2 SFDVKD. V lost 1 base and J 2 bases, leaving 4 bases between the germline ends. CDR3 length: 14 amino acids. DNA for the CDR3: TGTGCCACCAGTGATTTCCGTAACACCGGGGAGCTGTTTTTT. As protein: CATSDFRNTGELFF.

Only a few counts were recorded for this clone. The rearrangement joins TRBV9 to TRBJ2-7; 7 bases line up with TRBD1. CDR1 is SGDLS and CDR2 is YYNGEE in the germline V gene. The CDR3 is 14 residues long. V was clipped by 4 bases and J by 2 bases; unmatched bases: 6. The CDR3 DNA sequence: TGTGCCAGCAGCCCTGGACAGGATACCTACGAGCAGTACTTC. It is translated as CASSPGQDTYEQYF.

This chain links TRBV5-8 with TRBJ2-1; 7 bases map to TRBD2. The length of the CDR3 is 14 residues. The germline V gene has CDR1 SGHTS and CDR2 YDEGEE. The ends lost 4 bases at V and 3 bases at J; junction bases unmatched: 4. In DNA, the CDR3 is TGTGCCAGCAGCAGGGTAGCGGGCTACAATGAGCAGTTCTTC. As protein: CASSRVAGYNEQFF.

The chain joins TRBV7-2 to TRBJ2-7, with a tentative D call TRBD2 (6 bases). Trimming pared 2 bases from V and 5 bases from J, leaving 16 bases between. This CDR3 has 15 amino acids. Germline CDR1 reads SGHTA; CDR2 reads FQGNSA. CDR3 region: CASSLSGLKAHEQYF. The CDR3, as DNA: TGTGCCAGCAGCTTATCGGGACTCAAGGCCCACGAGCAGTACTTC.

The chain combines TRBV4-2 with TRBJ2-5, with D tentatively TRBD2 (6 bases). Trimming shortened V by 1 base and J by 1 base, and 10 bases separated the two germline ends. Germline V CDR1 and CDR2: LGHNA, YNFKEQ. The CDR3 contains 15 residues. This CDR3 reads CASSQVAETQETQYF. DNA of the CDR3: TGTGCCAGCAGCCAAGTAGCGGAGACCCAAGAGACCCAGTACTTC.

The V call is TRBV5-4, the J call TRBJ2-1; tentative D call: TRBD2 (5 bases). Trimming took off 0 bases at V and 4 bases at J, with 8 bases between the two ends. This CDR3 is 14 amino acids long. Germline lookup yields CDR1 SGHNT and CDR2 YYREEE (reference sequence). In DNA form, the CDR3 reads TGTGCCAGCAGCTTGGGGACTGTGTACAATGAGCAGTTCTTC. Translation: CASSLGTVYNEQFF.

The chain has TRBV11-2 and TRBJ2-1, with 9 bases aligning to TRBD2. Per germline, CDR1 SGHAT and CDR2 FQNNGV. V lost 3 bases and J lost 8; bases outside the gene matches: 17. This CDR3 is 18 amino acids long. The CDR3 loop reads CASSFRPLAGLMPYEQFF. In nucleotides, the CDR3 is TGTGCCAGCAGCTTTAGGCCTCTAGCGGGACTAATGCCCTATGAGCAGTTCTTC.

The V call is TRBV18, the J call TRBJ2-3; weak D call: TRBD2 (7 bases). Per the germline V gene, CDR1 is KGHSH and CDR2 is LQKENI. Deletions cut 0 bases from V and 7 bases from J, with 20 bases between. The CDR3 totals 17 residues. The CDR3: CASSPPGAGVSGNTQYF. CDR3 nucleotides: TGTGCCAGCTCACCACCGGGGGCGGGAGTATCGGGGAATACGCAGTATTTT. Using reference TRBV18 and TRBJ2-3 for the parts outside the CDR3, the full variable domain is NAGVMQNPRHLVRRRGQEARLRCSPMKGHSHVYWYRQLPEEGLKFMVYLQKENIIDESGMPKERFSAEFPKEGPSILRIQQVVRGDSAAYFCASSPPGAGVSGNTQYFGPGTRLTVL.

This chain connects TRBV20-1 to TRBJ1-1, with D hard to call. Germline V CDR1 and CDR2: DFQATT, SNEGSKA (reference sequence). There are 14 residues in the CDR3. V shed 3 bases and J shed 1 base, with 12 bases lying between them. The CDR3 region has the DNA TGCAGTGCTAGTTTCTTCACAGCGAACACTGAAGCTTTCTTT. Translating it yields CSASFFTANTEAFF.

The rearrangement joins TRBV5-1 to TRBJ2-1; 14 positions match TRBD2. After removal of 4 bases from V and 4 bases from J, the junction contained 7 bases not matched to a gene. Germline V lookup: CDR1 SGHRS, CDR2 YFSETQ. The CDR3 contains 17 residues. The CDR3 nucleotides are TGCGCCAGCAGCCCGGGGACTAGCGGGAGTACTTACAATGAGCAGTTCTTC. Translation gives CASSPGTSGSTYNEQFF.

The rearrangement links TRBV6-5 to TRBJ2-2; D gene unclear. This CDR3 comprises 12 residues. The ends were cut back, 7 bases at V and 6 bases at J, with 9 bases in the middle. Germline V CDR1 and CDR2: MNHEY, SVGAGI. The CDR3 DNA sequence: TGTGCCAGCACCCGAAGCGCCGGGGAGCTGTTTTTT. This sequence encodes CASTRSAGELFF.

The chain is built from TRBV6-5 and TRBJ1-1; D ambiguous. Looked up from germline, CDR1 is MNHEY and CDR2 is SVGAGI. The length of the CDR3 is 14 residues. V lost 5 bases, J lost 0 bases, and 10 bases lay in between. For the CDR3, the DNA is TGTGCCAGCAGTACGGGATACATGAACACTGAAGCTTTCTTT. Amino acids: CASSTGYMNTEAFF.

The rearrangement uses TRBV28 and TRBJ1-5; TRBD1 aligns across 9 bases. The CDR3 contains 15 residues. CDR1 is MDHEN and CDR2 is SYDVKM in the germline V gene. Trimming at V came to 6 bases and at J to 6 bases, leaving 9 bases not matched to a gene. The CDR3 coding sequence is TGTGCCAGCAGGAATACAGGGGGCTCAGTTCAGCCCCAGCATTTT. It encodes CASRNTGGSVQPQHF. The whole variable domain, filled in from reference TRBV28 and TRBJ1-5, reads DVKVTQSSRYLVKRTGEKVFLECVQDMDHENMFWYRQDPGLGLRLIYFSYDVKMKEKGDIPEGYSVSREKKERFSLILESASTNQTSMYLCASRNTGGSVQPQHFGDGTRLSIL.

The V and J genes are TRBV24-1 and TRBJ2-3; 10 nucleotides line up with TRBD2. The CDR3 consists of 15 residues. Germline assignment: CDR1 KGHDR and CDR2 SFDVKD. Losses at the gene ends were 6 bases for V and 0 bases for J; bases not matched to a gene: 2. The CDR3 DNA reads as TGTGCCACCAGTAGCGGGAGGGCTAGCACAGATACGCAGTATTTT. Translating gives CATSSGRASTDTQYF.

The chain has TRBV10-3 and TRBJ2-1; 7 bases align to TRBD2. After removal of 7 bases from V and 8 bases from J, the junction contained 14 bases not matched to a gene. Germline CDR1 ENHRY, CDR2 SYGVKD. CDR3 length: 15 residues. The CDR3: CAITGDGGGPHEQFF. The CDR3 DNA follows: TGTGCCATCACGGGAGACGGGGGAGGGCCGCATGAGCAGTTCTTC.

This chain connects TRBV5-4 to TRBJ2-3; 9 bases match TRBD2. The CDR3 length is 15 residues. V lost 0 bases to trimming and J lost 7 bases; unmatched junction nucleotides: 6. Germline V lookup: CDR1 SGHNT, CDR2 YYREEE (reference sequence). CDR3 DNA sequence: TGTGCCAGCAGCTTGGTAGCGGGAGAGGGATATACGCAGTATTTT. Protein product: CASSLVAGEGYTQYF.

The V and J genes are TRBV5-1 and TRBJ2-7; no firm D call. Germline CDR1 is SGHRS and CDR2 is YFSETQ. Trimming cost V 2 bases and J 0 bases, with 15 bases left between them. The CDR3 runs 16 residues. In DNA form, the CDR3 reads TGCGCCAGCAGCTTACATCGGGTCCAAAGCTCCTACGAGCAGTACTTC. Its translation: CASSLHRVQSSYEQYF. The complete variable domain, with remaining parts taken from reference TRBV5-1 and TRBJ2-7, reads KAGVTQTPRYLIKTRGQQVTLSCSPISGHRSVSWYQQTPGQGLQFLFEYFSETQRNKGNFPGRFSGRQFSNSRSEMNVSTLELGDSALYLCASSLHRVQSSYEQYFGPGTRLTVT.

The chain carries TRBV28 and TRBJ1-2, with TRBD1 as a possible D gene (6 bases). Germline loops: CDR1 MDHEN, CDR2 SYDVKM. The length of the CDR3 is 15 residues. V was cut by 2 bases and J by 2 bases, with 12 bases left in between. The CDR3 nucleotides read TGTGCCAGCAGTTTAGTTGACAGGTCAAACTATGGCTACACCTTC. This gives the protein CASSLVDRSNYGYTF.

The gene calls are TRBV19 and TRBJ2-2; D call uncertain. The V gene's germline CDR1 is LNHDA and CDR2 SQIVND (reference sequence). V was pared by 5 bases and J by 7 bases, with 11 bases between. This CDR3 spans 13 amino acids. CDR3 in amino acids: CASSVKSGGELFF. The CDR3 DNA reads TGTGCCAGTAGTGTTAAGTCGGGCGGGGAGCTGTTTTTT.

This chain uses TRBV5-1 with TRBJ2-7; D ambiguous. The CDR3 sequence is 13 residues long. Germline lookup yields CDR1 SGHRS and CDR2 YFSETQ. V was trimmed by 1 base and J by 3 bases, leaving 8 bases between them. The CDR3 protein is CASSLSQYYEQYF. DNA of the CDR3: TGCGCCAGCAGCTTGTCCCAGTACTACGAGCAGTACTTC.

The V call is TRBV30, the J call TRBJ2-3, with D perhaps TRBD2 (5 bases). The CDR3 has 15 amino acids. CDR1 is GTSNPN and CDR2 is SVGIG in the germline V gene (reference sequence). Trimming removed 3 bases from V and 2 bases from J, with 15 bases in between. CDR3 nucleotides: TGTGCCTGGAGGTGGCCAGGACTTGACACAGATACGCAGTATTTT. Translated, it gives CAWRWPGLDTDTQYF.

The CDR3 DNA follows: TGTGCCATCAGCGAATATGGACTAGCGGAAGGAGCCGGGGAGCTGTTTTTT. This codes for CAISEYGLAEGAGELFF. This chain uses TRBV10-3 with TRBJ2-2; 10 positions agree with TRBD2. Germline CDR1 is ENHRY and CDR2 is SYGVKD. The CDR3 extends over 17 amino acids. Trimming at V came to 6 bases and at J to 6 bases, leaving 13 bases not matched to a gene.

The CDR3 reads CASSLMQASSTDTQYF. The CDR3 bases are TGTGCCAGCAGTTTAATGCAGGCCTCTAGCACAGATACGCAGTATTTT. The V call is TRBV28, the J call TRBJ2-3; D unclear. The CDR3 has 16 residues. CDR1 MDHEN and CDR2 SYDVKM come from the germline V gene. V shed 2 bases and J shed 0 bases, with 12 bases lying between them.

The chain links TRBV6-1 to TRBJ2-3; 7 nucleotides match TRBD1. Germline CDR1 is MNHNS and CDR2 is SASEGT. The trim removed 4 bases at V and 0 bases at J, leaving 7 bases unmatched. The CDR3 has 16 residues. The CDR3 DNA reads TGTGCCAGCAGTGCTCACGACAGGGAAAGCACAGATACGCAGTATTTT. Its translation is CASSAHDRESTDTQYF.

A single count supports this clone. The V gene is TRBV19, the J gene TRBJ2-1; maybe TRBD1 (6 bases). Germline V gene lookup returns CDR1 LNHDA and CDR2 SQIVND (reference sequence). Trimming removed 6 bases at V and 13 bases at J, with 16 bases between. The CDR3 runs to 12 residues. The DNA for the CDR3 is TGTGCCAGTAGCTTAAGGAGACAGGATCAGTTCTTC. Translating it yields CASSLRRQDQFF.

This clone was picked up a small number of times. The chain links TRBV28 to TRBJ2-1; D is possibly TRBD2 (7 bases). The CDR3 consists of 13 residues. Germline V gene lookup returns CDR1 MDHEN and CDR2 SYDVKM. Deletions cut 7 bases from V and 6 bases from J, with 13 bases between. This chain's CDR3 is CASTDGGRNEQFF. The DNA for the CDR3 is TGTGCCAGCACTGACGGGGGGCGCAATGAGCAGTTCTTC.